This TCR beta chain was observed in a study of post-analysis software for immune sequencing data. Study at large: Patients had relapsing-remitting, secondary progressive or progressive-relapsing multiple sclerosis; some lacked subtype.

Whole-study findings and limits: Controls had lower frequencies than patients of 4 or 5 TRBV segments, which included TRBV5-6, TRBV5-1 and TRBV20-1.

TCR beta cDNA libraries had unique molecular identifiers. The T cell input of roughly 0.95 to 11 million gave approximately 500,000 cDNA molecules. TCRdb used MiXCR to reprocess the PCR reads, holding one entry per CDR3 protein. The sample records about 430,000 distinct CDR3 sequences, more than 30% being singletons. Germline lookup yields CDR1 SGHRS and CDR2 YFSETQ. The V gene lost 0 bases and the J gene lost 7 bases, with 13 bases spanning the gap. This CDR3 has 14 amino acids. Of note for this clonotype: Its antigen is undetermined.

The sequenced sample consisted of blood. The TCR comes from a girl aged 2 to 9 with multiple sclerosis. The genes are TRBV5-1 and TRBJ1-2, with D possibly being TRBD1 (5 bases). The CDR3 coding sequence is TGCGCCAGCAGCTTGGCCCAGGGCGACTGTGGCTACACCTTC. This sequence encodes CASSLAQGDCGYTF.